These T cell receptor beta chains were read from a single sample in a study of T cells in localized non-small cell lung cancer. This table comes from immunoSEQ multiplex PCR, and its TCRdb copy is limited to in-frame clones, with some not included. The table lists around 130,000 clones, about 89% of them singletons. Sequences were derived from peripheral blood, sampled before any cancer treatment. The receptors were gathered from a female donor of 60 years or more with stage I lung adenocarcinoma. Both conserved end residues are part of each CDR3. D genes are given only for firm matches.

j_call v_call d_call cdr3_aa cdr3_nt
TRBJ1-4 TRBV30 - CAWSVMQGSNEKLFF TGTGCCTGGAGTGTAATGCAGGGGTCTAATGAAAAACTGTTTTTT
TRBJ1-5 TRBV28 - CASSLNKIDSNQPQHF TGTGCCAGCAGTTTAAACAAAATTGATAGCAATCAGCCCCAGCATTTT
TRBJ1-5 TRBV6-5 - CASSYSWGAGQPQHF TGTGCCAGCAGTTACTCGTGGGGGGCCGGTCAGCCCCAGCATTTT
TRBJ2-1 TRBV7-2 - CASRIGLVQNEQFF TGTGCCAGCAGAATAGGCCTAGTTCAGAATGAGCAGTTCTTC
TRBJ2-3 TRBV7-3 - CASSLTKGWTDTQYF TGTGCCAGCAGCTTAACCAAGGGCTGGACAGATACGCAGTATTTT
TRBJ2-2 TRBV7-2 - CASSLKGNGELFF TGTGCCAGCAGCCTGAAGGGGAACGGGGAGCTGTTTTTT
TRBJ2-3 TRBV27 - CASGGWDSYTDTQYF TGTGCCAGTGGGGGGTGGGACTCTTACACAGATACGCAGTATTTT
TRBJ2-5 TRBV6-1 TRBD2 CASSEFRLAGTQETQYF TGTGCCAGCAGTGAATTCAGACTAGCGGGGACTCAAGAGACCCAGTACTTC
TRBJ1-4 TRBV5-1 - CASSSDAWNEKLFF TGCGCCAGCAGCTCCGACGCCTGGAATGAAAAACTGTTTTTT
TRBJ1-1 TRBV25-1 - CASSGSRAHTEAFF TGTGCCAGCAGTGGCTCGAGGGCGCACACTGAAGCTTTCTTT
TRBJ1-2 TRBV19 - CASMGPGGSGYGYTF TGTGCCAGCATGGGGCCGGGGGGGTCTGGCTATGGCTACACCTTC
TRBJ2-2 TRBV28 TRBD1 CASRYRGVGTGELFF TGTGCCAGCAGATACAGGGGAGTAGGCACCGGGGAGCTGTTTTTT
TRBJ2-5 TRBV5-1 TRBD2 CASSAGTSAQETQYF TGCGCCAGCAGCGCTGGGACTAGCGCCCAAGAGACCCAGTACTTC
TRBJ2-6 TRBV27 - CASRILGSGANVLTF TGTGCCAGCAGGATCCTAGGGTCTGGGGCCAACGTCCTGACTTTC
TRBJ2-2 TRBV11-1 - CASSLFPESNTGELFF TGTGCCAGCAGCTTGTTCCCCGAGAGTAACACCGGGGAGCTGTTTTTT
TRBJ2-1 TRBV13 TRBD2 CASSSQLAGGLYNEQFF TGTGCCAGCAGCTCCCAACTAGCGGGAGGACTCTACAATGAGCAGTTCTTC
TRBJ2-7 TRBV6-1 - CAGASEFYEQYF TGTGCCGGGGCTAGCGAGTTCTACGAGCAGTACTTC
TRBJ2-7 TRBV9 - CASSVGGPGPPYEQYF TGTGCCAGCAGCGTGGGGGGCCCGGGCCCACCCTACGAGCAGTACTTC
TRBJ2-3 TRBV6-4 - CASSEGHETDTQYF TGTGCCAGCAGTGAAGGGCATGAGACAGATACGCAGTATTTT
TRBJ2-3 TRBV5-1 - CASSFPRTSTDTQYF TGCGCCAGCAGCTTCCCCAGAACTAGCACAGATACGCAGTATTTT
TRBJ1-2 TRBV6-1 - CASSEGAGGYTF TGTGCCAGCAGTGAAGGGGCAGGAGGCTACACCTTC
TRBJ2-7 TRBV7-2 - CASSVILGAYEQYF TGTGCCAGCAGCGTCATATTGGGGGCCTACGAGCAGTACTTC
TRBJ2-3 TRBV10-1 TRBD2 CASSDPSGRASDTQYF TGCGCCAGCAGTGATCCTAGCGGGAGGGCCTCAGATACGCAGTATTTT
TRBJ2-1 TRBV7-3 - CASSLLQGREQFF TGTGCCAGCAGCTTACTACAGGGCCGTGAGCAGTTCTTC
TRBJ2-6 TRBV19 - CATYASSGANVLTF TGTGCCACGTACGCAAGTTCTGGGGCCAACGTCCTGACTTTC
TRBJ2-7 TRBV6-5 TRBD1 CASKASGDRAREQYF TGTGCCAGCAAGGCTTCCGGGGACAGGGCACGGGAGCAGTACTTC
TRBJ2-2 TRBV2 TRBD2 CASSVLGGARNTGELFF TGTGCCAGCAGTGTTTTGGGAGGGGCTAGGAACACCGGGGAGCTGTTTTTT